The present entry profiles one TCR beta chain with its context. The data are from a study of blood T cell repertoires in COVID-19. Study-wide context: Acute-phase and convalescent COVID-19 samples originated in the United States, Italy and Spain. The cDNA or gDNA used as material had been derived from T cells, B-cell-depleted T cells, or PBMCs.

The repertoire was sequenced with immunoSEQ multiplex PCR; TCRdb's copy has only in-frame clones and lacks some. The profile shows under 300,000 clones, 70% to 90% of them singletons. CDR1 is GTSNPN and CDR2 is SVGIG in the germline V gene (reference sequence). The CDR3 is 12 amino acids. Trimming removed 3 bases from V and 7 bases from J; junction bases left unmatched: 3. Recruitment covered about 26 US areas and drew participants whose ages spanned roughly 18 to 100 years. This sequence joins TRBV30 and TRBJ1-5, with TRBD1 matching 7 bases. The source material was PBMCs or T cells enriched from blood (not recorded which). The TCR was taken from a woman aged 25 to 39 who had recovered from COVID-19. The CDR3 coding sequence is TGTGCCTGGAGCAGGGGGAGGCAGCCCCAGCATTTT. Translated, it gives CAWSRGRQPQHF.